A selection of T cell receptor beta chains follows, all from one sample in a study of shared clonotypes between healthy human individuals. Profiled with immunoSEQ multiplex PCR; TCRdb holds only in-frame clones, not every one. The data contain roughly 700,000 clones, less than 95% of them singletons. The sequenced sample consisted of memory CD8+ T cells from PBMCs. Receptors originate from a young man in good health. Some clones in this sample may be carry-over from other donors' samples. Each CDR3 is given with its conserved first and last residue. The order of the fields is J gene, V gene, CDR3 protein.

J: TRBJ2-7
V: TRBV10-1
CDR3: CASSESSYEQYF

J: TRBJ2-7
V: TRBV27
CDR3: CASSGVNTAGTYEQYF

J: TRBJ2-7
V: TRBV29-1
CDR3: CSVELNDSYEQYF

J: TRBJ2-2
V: TRBV5-5
CDR3: CASRNIGPDGGELFF

J: TRBJ1-1
V: TRBV2
CDR3: CASHPGQGLNTEAFF

J: TRBJ2-5
V: TRBV7-9
CDR3: CASSLLTSGRAAETQYF

J: TRBJ2-7
V: TRBV14
CDR3: CASSRRTSGPLGEQYF

J: TRBJ2-5
V: TRBV28
CDR3: CASSSPPGQPQETQYF

J: TRBJ2-1
V: TRBV7-9
CDR3: CASTLLVSNEQFF

J: TRBJ1-6
V: TRBV6-1
CDR3: CASSEAEGGGSPLHF

J: TRBJ2-7
V: TRBV9
CDR3: CASSVGWLADEQYF

J: TRBJ2-1
V: TRBV5-5
CDR3: CASSLRGGQGNEQFF

J: TRBJ1-5
V: TRBV7-9
CDR3: CASSSGLSNQPQHF

J: TRBJ2-7
V: TRBV27
CDR3: CASSFLRGAYEQYF

J: TRBJ2-7
V: TRBV11-2
CDR3: CASSSSDRFLFYEQYF

J: TRBJ1-1
V: TRBV7-9
CDR3: CASSNRGRLGPEAFF

J: TRBJ1-4
V: TRBV5-4
CDR3: CASSSHLAQGTNEKLFF

J: TRBJ2-2
V: TRBV4-1
CDR3: CASSRVAGNTGELFF

J: TRBJ1-5
V: TRBV2
CDR3: CASSPSEGARLRDQPQHF

J: TRBJ2-7
V: TRBV19
CDR3: CASSPGRSSYEQYF

J: TRBJ2-1
V: TRBV9
CDR3: CASSVGASGAYNEQFF

J: TRBJ1-2
V: TRBV5-6
CDR3: CASSLTELYGYTF

J: TRBJ2-7
V: TRBV27
CDR3: CASSSRTGSYEQYF

J: TRBJ2-3
V: TRBV29-1
CDR3: CSVEGLAGTDTQYF

J: TRBJ2-5
V: TRBV7-9
CDR3: CASSGWVVTQETQYF

J: TRBJ2-7
V: TRBV7-9
CDR3: CASSLVGRYYEQYF

J: TRBJ2-7
V: TRBV27
CDR3: CASSLRFSYEQYF

J: TRBJ2-2
V: TRBV7-9
CDR3: CASSDLATGELFF

J: TRBJ2-3
V: TRBV27
CDR3: CASSLIQGASDTQYF

J: TRBJ2-5
V: TRBV28
CDR3: CASSFQVGETQYF

J: TRBJ1-1
V: TRBV28
CDR3: CASSLFGAGAQNTEAFF

J: TRBJ2-1
V: TRBV28
CDR3: CASSLSRRRPYNEQFF

J: TRBJ2-1
V: TRBV6-1
CDR3: CASRGTNFNEQFF

J: TRBJ2-1
V: TRBV29-1
CDR3: CSVAAGTGPTEQFF

J: TRBJ2-5
V: TRBV9
CDR3: CASSASGQPQETQYF

J: TRBJ1-1
V: TRBV14
CDR3: CASSRMKVRTGAEAFF

J: TRBJ2-7
V: TRBV6-5
CDR3: CASRDSTYEQYF

J: TRBJ1-1
V: TRBV7-9
CDR3: CASRKGTGKAFF

J: TRBJ2-1
V: TRBV7-9
CDR3: CASSLEANEQFF

J: NA
V: TRBV15
CDR3: CATSRTGSSSYEQYF

J: TRBJ1-1
V: TRBV19
CDR3: CASTDPQGGTEAFF

J: TRBJ1-1
V: TRBV19
CDR3: CATNSRDRGPNTEAFF

J: TRBJ2-1
V: TRBV5-6
CDR3: CASSLIDNEQFF

J: TRBJ2-7
V: TRBV7-9
CDR3: CASSSRGGVEQYF

J: TRBJ2-7
V: TRBV9
CDR3: CASSVGGGAFYEQYF

J: TRBJ1-2
V: TRBV19
CDR3: CASSIGAGGALDYGYTF

J: TRBJ1-2
V: TRBV6-6
CDR3: CASSYSMRDIESYTF

J: TRBJ2-7
V: TRBV29-1
CDR3: CSVEGPGQTSLEQYF

J: TRBJ2-1
V: TRBV6-4
CDR3: CASSDGPTHEQFF

J: TRBJ2-5
V: TRBV7-9
CDR3: CASSPGGTFIYF